This TCR beta chain was found in a study of blood T cell repertoires in COVID-19. Per the authors' pipeline: Researchers report that nucleated cell counts were estimated from reference gene primer amplification. The data were produced by immunoSEQ multiplex PCR, yet TCRdb's version contains in-frame clones alone and is incomplete. The DNA was the basis for D and trimming; V, J and clone size are from that table. Of about 100,000 clones in the sample, over 70% were seen once. V lost 4 bases to trimming and J lost 8 bases; unmatched junction nucleotides: 1. Germline values: CDR1 SGHAT, CDR2 FQNNGV. The CDR3 totals 12 residues.

Sample: peripheral blood. This receptor was taken from a man in his 60s with acute or convalescent COVID-19. The chain uses TRBV11-2 and TRBJ2-1; 8 positions agree with TRBD2. The CDR3 bases are TGTGCCAGCAGCTACGGGGGGGATGAGCAGTTCTTC. Amino acids: CASSYGGDEQFF.